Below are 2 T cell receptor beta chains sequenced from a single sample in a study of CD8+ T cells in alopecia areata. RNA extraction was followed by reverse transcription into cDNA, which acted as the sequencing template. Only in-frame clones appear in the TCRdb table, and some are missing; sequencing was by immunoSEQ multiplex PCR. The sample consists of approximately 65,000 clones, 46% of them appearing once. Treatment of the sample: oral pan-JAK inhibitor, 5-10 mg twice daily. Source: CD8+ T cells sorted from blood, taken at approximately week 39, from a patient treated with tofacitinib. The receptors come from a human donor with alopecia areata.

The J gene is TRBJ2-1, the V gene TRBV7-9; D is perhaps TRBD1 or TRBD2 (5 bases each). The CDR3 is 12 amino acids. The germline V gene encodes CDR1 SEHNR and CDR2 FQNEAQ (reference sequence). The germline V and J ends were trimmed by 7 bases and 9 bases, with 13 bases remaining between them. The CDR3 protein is CASTNGAGEQFF. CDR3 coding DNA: TGTGCCAGCACTAACGGGGCAGGTGAGCAGTTCTTC.

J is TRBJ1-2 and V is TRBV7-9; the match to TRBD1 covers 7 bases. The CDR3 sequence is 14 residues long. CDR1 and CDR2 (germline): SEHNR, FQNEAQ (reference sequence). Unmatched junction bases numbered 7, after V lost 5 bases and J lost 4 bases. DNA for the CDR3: TGTGCCAGCAGCCCTTTGACAGGGACCTATGGCTACACCTTC. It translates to CASSPLTGTYGYTF.